These 4 T cell receptor beta chains were sequenced from one sample in a study of immune heterogeneity within non-small cell lung tumors. Amplification of TCR beta CDR3 was performed by multiplex PCR with 32 V and 13 J primers. MiXCR was run by TCRdb on the multiplex PCR reads, yielding one entry per CDR3 protein. The sample has approximately 14,000 distinct CDR3 sequences, around 28% seen once. Template material comprised bulk tumor genomic DNA at about 610 ng per sample. Doctors removed several biopsies from each primary tumor during surgery, keeping them far apart. Enrolled patients presented with newly diagnosed, previously untreated non-small cell lung cancer and underwent curative surgery. The specimen was lung tumor tissue. These receptors all come from a man aged 35 to 55 with non-small cell lung cancer.

This clonotype ranks as medium-sized. The chain is built from TRBV27 and TRBJ1-2; 9 bases line up with TRBD1. CDR3 size: 13 residues. V lost 7 bases, J lost 5 bases, and 5 bases stayed unmatched. CDR1 MNHEY and CDR2 SMNVEV come from the germline V gene (reference sequence). The CDR3 sequence is CASKRTGEYGYTF. For the CDR3, the DNA is TGTGCCAGCAAGAGGACAGGGGAGTATGGCTACACCTTC.

Details on this clonotype: This clone may be a read error of a much larger clone one base away. The CDR3 DNA sequence: TGCGGTGCCCCACCGGGACTAGCGTCTAATGAGCAGTACTTC. This sequence encodes CGAPPGLASNEQYF. The V and J genes are TRBV20-1 and TRBJ2-7; 10 bases fit TRBD2. The CDR3 covers 14 residues. Per germline, CDR1 DFQATT and CDR2 SNEGSKA (reference sequence).

This clonotype was counted once. Possible read error: a much larger clone is one base away. The chain uses TRBV7-9 and TRBJ2-7; 7 bases line up with TRBD2. Germline-derived CDR1 and CDR2 are SEHNR and FQNEAQ (reference sequence). V gave up 1 base and J gave up 7 bases; unmatched junction bases: 10. The CDR3 is 15 residues long. In nucleotides, the CDR3 is TGTGCCAGCAGCTTAGGAGCGGGGTCTGGGAGTGAGCAGTACTTC. It encodes CASSLGAGSGSEQYF.

There are many counts of this clonotype. The chain uses TRBV2 and TRBJ1-3; no reliable D call. CDR1 and CDR2 (germline): SNHLY, FYNNEI. V gave up 1 base and J gave up 0 bases, with 7 bases separating them. This CDR3 has 15 amino acids. The CDR3: CASSEGGPSGNTIYF. CDR3 in DNA: TGTGCCAGCAGTGAAGGCGGACCCTCTGGAAACACCATATATTTT.